These 30 T cell receptor beta chains were all obtained from the same sample, sequenced in a study of PD-L1 blockade in urothelial cancer. The time point: pretreatment peripheral blood. Sequenced by immunoSEQ multiplex PCR; TCRdb stores in-frame clones only, minus some. Of roughly 50,000 clones in the sample, approximately 72% were seen once. Sequencing used PBMCs, obtained around atezolizumab (anti-PD-L1) treatment. These receptors all stem from a man between 65 and 85 years old with urothelial cancer.

A single count supports this clone. J is TRBJ2-7 and V is TRBV28; D is uncertain. Germline values: CDR1 MDHEN, CDR2 SYDVKM. This CDR3 spans 11 amino acids. Trimming cost V 5 bases and J 7 bases, with 9 bases left between them. For the CDR3, the DNA is TGTGCCAGCAGTCACAGATTTGAGCAGTACTTC. This gives the protein CASSHRFEQYF.

CDR3 protein: CASRPTSVSSYEQYF. As DNA, the CDR3 is TGCGCCAGCAGGCCTACTAGCGTCAGCTCCTACGAGCAGTACTTC. The gene calls are TRBV4-1 and TRBJ2-7; TRBD2 aligns across 7 bases. J was trimmed by 0 bases and V by 6 bases; bases with no gene match: 8. CDR3 length: 15 amino acids. Germline V lookup: CDR1 MGHRA, CDR2 YSYEKL.

Only one count was recorded for this clone. The chain carries TRBV5-1 and TRBJ1-4; 10 bases agree with TRBD1. The CDR3 extends over 16 amino acids. Germline V lookup: CDR1 SGHRS, CDR2 YFSETQ. Trimming took 1 base from V and 7 from J; bases not matched to a gene: 7. CDR3 sequence: CASSLLGQGKGEKLFF. CDR3 DNA: TGCGCCAGCAGCTTGCTGGGACAGGGGAAGGGTGAAAAACTGTTTTTT.

The V call is TRBV19, the J call TRBJ1-1; D is ambiguous. Germline V CDR1 and CDR2: LNHDA, SQIVND (reference sequence). Trimming took 4 bases from V and 12 from J, leaving 12 bases between them. The CDR3 runs 11 residues. DNA of the CDR3: TGTGCCAGTAGTACATACAGAGAAACTTTCTTT. Amino acid sequence: CASSTYRETFF.

This clone was detected a few times. Here the CDR3 reads CARGGGLDSPLHF. DNA of the CDR3: TGTGCCAGAGGCGGGGGCTTGGATTCACCCCTCCACTTT. The J gene is TRBJ1-6, the V gene TRBV5-3, with D tentatively TRBD1 (6 bases). TRBV5-3 is an ORF, and what it does is uncertain. The CDR3 length is 13 residues. V dropped 7 bases and J dropped 8 bases, with 13 bases sitting between them.

The J gene is TRBJ1-5, the V gene TRBV7-8; D perhaps matches TRBD1 (6 bases). CDR1 is SGHVS, CDR2 FQNEAQ, per germline. The CDR3 contains 15 residues. V was clipped by 6 bases and J by 2 bases, with 14 bases between them. In DNA, the CDR3 is TGTGCCAGCAGACCAGCAGGGGTGGGCAATCAGCCCCAGCATTTT. Its protein is CASRPAGVGNQPQHF.

The rearrangement joins TRBV18 to TRBJ1-4; D uncertain. The CDR3 contains 15 residues. V was clipped by 0 bases and J by 3 bases, with 8 bases between them. The germline gives CDR1 KGHSH, CDR2 LQKENI. Here the CDR3 DNA reads TGTGCCAGCTCACCACCTCTAGCGGCTAATGAAAAACTGTTTTTT. This codes for CASSPPLAANEKLFF.

The CDR3 DNA is TGTGCCAGCAGCTTACGCGCGGGTACCACCGGGGAGCTGTTTTTT. Translation: CASSLRAGTTGELFF. The V and J genes are TRBV7-2 and TRBJ2-2; TRBD2 is a possible D gene (5 bases). V gave up 2 bases and J gave up 4 bases, with 11 bases separating them. The CDR3 is made up of 15 amino acids. CDR1 is SGHTA and CDR2 is FQGNSA in the germline V gene.

The V gene is TRBV11-2, the J gene TRBJ2-7; D not resolved. V lost 5 bases and J lost 4, with 15 bases in between. This CDR3 is 14 amino acids long. Germline CDR1 and CDR2: SGHAT and FQNNGV. CDR3 nucleotide sequence: TGTGCCAGCAGCCCCTCCCTTCTTTTTTACGAGCAGTACTTC. This codes for CASSPSLLFYEQYF.

As DNA, the CDR3 is TGTGCCAGCAGCTTCTCCGGGACACGTTCCGAAGCTTTCTTT. Translating it yields CASSFSGTRSEAFF. The rearrangement links TRBV5-6 to TRBJ1-1; weak D call: TRBD1 (6 bases). The CDR3 totals 14 residues. V was trimmed by 2 bases and J by 8 bases, leaving 16 bases between them. In germline, CDR1 is SGHDT, CDR2 YYEEEE. The full variable domain, rest sourced from reference TRBV5-6 and TRBJ1-1, is DAGVTQSPTHLIKTRGQQVTLRCSPKSGHDTVSWYQQALGQGPQFIFQYYEEEERQRGNFPDRFSGHQFPNYSSELNVNALLLGDSALYLCASSFSGTRSEAFFGQGTRLTVV.

This clone came up a few times. This rearrangement joins TRBV30 to TRBJ2-3; D may be TRBD2 (6 bases). Trimming removed 4 bases from V and 4 bases from J, with 15 bases in between. The CDR3 covers 14 residues. Germline V gene data show CDR1 as GTSNPN and CDR2 as SVGIG (reference sequence). The CDR3 DNA reads as TGTGCCTGGAAGGTCGGGAGAGGGGCAGATACGCAGTATTTT. Protein product: CAWKVGRGADTQYF.

This clone was detected a few times. This chain links TRBV11-3 with TRBJ2-1, with D tentatively TRBD2 (5 bases). The CDR3 has 14 residues. Trimming pared 2 bases from V and 6 bases from J, leaving 11 bases between. Germline-derived CDR1 and CDR2 are SGHNT and YENEEA. The CDR3 loop is CASSLMSTSNEQFF. Here the CDR3 DNA reads TGTGCCAGCAGCTTAATGTCCACTAGCAATGAGCAGTTCTTC. Filled out from reference TRBV11-3 and TRBJ2-1, the complete variable domain reads EAGVVQSPRYKIIEKKQPVAFWCNPISGHNTLYWYLQNLGQGPELLIRYENEEAVDDSQLPKDRFSAERLKGVDSTLKIQPAELGDSAVYLCASSLMSTSNEQFFGPGTRLTVL.

The V call is TRBV28, the J call TRBJ1-3; D is unresolved. Germline assignment: CDR1 MDHEN and CDR2 SYDVKM. Trimming cost V 7 bases and J 0 bases, with 13 bases left between them. This CDR3 contains 15 residues. The CDR3 loop reads CASTRPQASGNTIYF. In DNA form, the CDR3 reads TGTGCCAGCACCAGACCTCAGGCCTCTGGAAACACCATATATTTT.

The chain couples TRBV5-1 to TRBJ1-4, with TRBD1 as a possible D gene (5 bases). The CDR3 sequence is 14 residues long. V was shortened by 1 base and J by 6 bases, with 10 bases between the two germline ends. Germline V gene data show CDR1 as SGHRS and CDR2 as YFSETQ. Here the CDR3 DNA reads TGCGCCAGCAGCTTGTTGGGGGGTGATGAAAAACTGTTTTTT. Its translation: CASSLLGGDEKLFF.

V is TRBV6-1 and J is TRBJ2-1, with TRBD2 matching 9 bases. Unmatched junction bases numbered 6, after V lost 4 bases and J lost 5 bases. Per germline, CDR1 MNHNS and CDR2 SASEGT. This CDR3 has 15 amino acids. The CDR3 DNA reads as TGTGCCAGCAGTGGCCAGTCTAGCGGGAACAATGAGCAGTTCTTC. This encodes CASSGQSSGNNEQFF.

This clone appeared many times. Here the CDR3 reads CASNGVGYEQYF. The CDR3 DNA is TGTGCCAGCAACGGGGTGGGCTACGAGCAGTACTTC. J is TRBJ2-7 and V is TRBV2; maybe TRBD2 (5 bases). CDR3 size: 12 residues. V dropped 7 bases and J dropped 3 bases, with 10 bases sitting between them. Germline-derived CDR1 and CDR2 are SNHLY and FYNNEI. The complete variable domain, with remaining parts taken from reference TRBV2 and TRBJ2-7, reads EPEVTQTPSHQVTQMGQEVILRCVPISNHLYFYWYRQILGQKVEFLVSFYNNEISEKSEIFDDQFSVERPDGSNFTLKIRSTKLEDSAMYFCASNGVGYEQYFGPGTRLTVT.

The J gene is TRBJ2-1, the V gene TRBV7-8; perhaps TRBD1 as D (6 bases). The ends were cut back, 3 bases at V and 0 bases at J, with 12 bases in the middle. Germline values: CDR1 SGHVS, CDR2 FQNEAQ. This CDR3 has 16 residues. In DNA, the CDR3 is TGTGCCAGCAGCTTTTACAGGGTCAGCTCCTACAATGAGCAGTTCTTC. It specifies CASSFYRVSSYNEQFF.

This clone has a handful of counts. V gene TRBV30 combines with J gene TRBJ1-1; D ambiguous. The CDR3 sequence is 12 residues long. V lost 2 bases, J lost 7 bases, and 11 bases lay in between. The germline gives CDR1 GTSNPN, CDR2 SVGIG (reference sequence). For the CDR3, the DNA is TGTGCCTGGAGTCCGGGGAGGAGTGAAGCTTTCTTT. Translated, it gives CAWSPGRSEAFF. The whole variable domain, remainder taken from reference TRBV30 and TRBJ1-1, is SQTIHQWPATLVQPVGSPLSLECTVEGTSNPNLYWYRQAAGRGLQLLFYSVGIGQISSEVPQNLSASRPQDRQFILSSKKLLLSDSGFYLCAWSPGRSEAFFGQGTRLTVV.

The chain couples TRBV28 to TRBJ1-4; 7 bases match TRBD1. The trim removed 7 bases at V and 4 bases at J, leaving 12 bases unmatched. This CDR3 spans 16 amino acids. Germline assignment: CDR1 MDHEN and CDR2 SYDVKM. CDR3 sequence: CASTHNAGGLNEKLFF. The CDR3 DNA reads as TGTGCCAGCACACATAACGCAGGGGGTCTTAATGAAAAACTGTTTTTT.

The V call is TRBV5-1, the J call TRBJ1-2; D ambiguous. Trimming took 4 bases from V and 8 from J, leaving 21 bases between them. Germline V lookup: CDR1 SGHRS, CDR2 YFSETQ. The CDR3 length is 15 residues. CDR3 DNA: TGCGCCAGCAGCCCCGATGTAGGGAACTCGGGGGGCTACACCTTC. It encodes CASSPDVGNSGGYTF. Full variable domain (missing parts from reference TRBV5-1 and TRBJ1-2): KAGVTQTPRYLIKTRGQQVTLSCSPISGHRSVSWYQQTPGQGLQFLFEYFSETQRNKGNFPGRFSGRQFSNSRSEMNVSTLELGDSALYLCASSPDVGNSGGYTFGSGTRLTVV.

The rearrangement uses TRBV7-2 and TRBJ2-5; 8 bases fit TRBD2. CDR1 and CDR2 from the germline V gene are SGHTA and FQGNSA. V gave up 4 bases and J gave up 1 base; unmatched junction bases: 8. The CDR3 contains 16 residues. The CDR3 DNA is TGTGCCAGCAGCTCCCGGGGAGCGGGGGTCCAAGAGACCCAGTACTTC. It is translated as CASSSRGAGVQETQYF.

The V call is TRBV6-6, the J call TRBJ1-5, with D maybe TRBD1 (5 bases). Between the trimmed V and J ends, which lost 7 bases and 0 bases, there was a span of 10 bases. Looked up from germline, CDR1 is MNHNY and CDR2 is SVGAGI (reference sequence). The CDR3 length is 14 residues. Here the CDR3 reads CASNTGDSNQPQHF. The CDR3 DNA reads TGTGCCAGCAATACGGGGGATAGCAATCAGCCCCAGCATTTT.

The chain couples TRBV7-9 to TRBJ2-5; D uncertain. V was pared by 0 bases and J by 4 bases, with 6 bases between. The CDR3 runs to 13 residues. CDR1 and CDR2 (germline): SEHNR, FQNEAQ (reference sequence). The CDR3, as DNA: TGTGCCAGCAGCTTAGCTCTAATAGAGACCCAGTACTTC. It yields the protein CASSLALIETQYF. The full variable domain, completed using reference TRBV7-9 and TRBJ2-5, is DTGVSQNPRHKITKRGQNVTFRCDPISEHNRLYWYRQTLGQGPEFLTYFQNEAQLEKSRLLSDRFSAERPKGSFSTLEIQRTEQGDSAMYLCASSLALIETQYFGPGTRLLVL.

The V and J genes are TRBV5-1 and TRBJ2-1; TRBD2 agrees at 8 bases. Germline V gives CDR1 SGHRS, CDR2 YFSETQ. V trimming: 5 bases; J trimming: 0 bases; junction bases outside the gene matches: 7. The CDR3 loop spans 16 amino acids. DNA of the CDR3: TGCGCCAGCAGACCGGGACTAGAATACTCCTACAATGAGCAGTTCTTC. It encodes CASRPGLEYSYNEQFF.

This chain links TRBV5-1 with TRBJ2-7; 11 bases map to TRBD1. The CDR3 spans 14 residues. V lost 3 bases, J lost 9 bases, and 8 bases stayed unmatched. Germline lookup yields CDR1 SGHRS and CDR2 YFSETQ. CDR3 DNA: TGCGCCAGCAGCTCGACGGACAGGGGGCTCGGGCAGTACTTC. Amino acid sequence: CASSSTDRGLGQYF.

The rearrangement uses TRBV13 and TRBJ2-3, with 8 bases lining up with TRBD1. CDR3 length equals 14 residues. Germline V lookup: CDR1 PRHDT, CDR2 FYEKMQ (reference sequence). V trimming: 5 bases; J trimming: 4 bases; junction bases outside the gene matches: 5. CDR3 sequence: CASSPGQGADTQYF. Written as DNA, the CDR3 is TGTGCCAGCAGCCCAGGACAGGGCGCAGATACGCAGTATTTT. The complete variable domain, with remaining parts taken from reference TRBV13 and TRBJ2-3, reads AAGVIQSPRHLIKEKRETATLKCYPIPRHDTVYWYQQGPGQDPQFLISFYEKMQSDKGSIPDRFSAQQFSDYHSELNMSSLELGDSALYFCASSPGQGADTQYFGPGTRLTVL.

This clone was found a few times. V and J are TRBV5-1 and TRBJ2-3, with D perhaps TRBD2 (6 bases). The germline V gene has CDR1 SGHRS and CDR2 YFSETQ. This CDR3 comprises 15 residues. The V end was cut by 1 base, the J end by 4 bases, with 13 bases between. CDR3 sequence reads: CASSLNGGPSDTQYF. The CDR3 DNA follows: TGCGCCAGCAGCTTGAACGGGGGACCGTCAGATACGCAGTATTTT.

The genes are TRBV7-9 and TRBJ1-2, with 7 bases matching TRBD1. V shed 5 bases and J 5 bases; nucleotides not matched to a gene: 11. There are 15 residues in the CDR3. Germline CDR1 reads SEHNR; CDR2 reads FQNEAQ (reference sequence). CDR3 coding DNA: TGTGCCAGCAGCCCCCGACAGGGTCTCTGGTATGGCTACACCTTC. It translates to CASSPRQGLWYGYTF.

The chain links TRBV27 to TRBJ1-5; a possible D gene is TRBD1 (6 bases). In germline, CDR1 is MNHEY, CDR2 SMNVEV (reference sequence). Between the trimmed V and J ends, which lost 5 bases and 4 bases, there was a span of 15 bases. CDR3 length: 15 amino acids. CDR3 sequence: CASSDSGTTNQPQHF. The CDR3 coding sequence is TGTGCCAGCAGTGATTCCGGGACAACAAATCAGCCCCAGCATTTT.

In regard to this clone: A much larger clone is a single base away; this may be a read error. The gene calls are TRBV2 and TRBJ2-2, with D possibly being TRBD2 (6 bases). This CDR3 contains 15 residues. Germline CDR1 reads SNHLY; CDR2 reads FYNNEI. CDR3 region: CVSQGRESDTGELFF. The CDR3 region has the DNA TGTGTCAGCCAGGGACGGGAGTCCGACACCGGGGAGCTGTTTTTT.